This paragraph covers one T cell receptor (beta chain) sequence. The sample comes from a study of blood T cell repertoires in COVID-19. Study background: From T cells, B-cell-depleted T cells, or PBMCs came the material, which was cDNA or gDNA.

This CDR3 has 15 residues. Germline V lookup: CDR1 LNHDA, CDR2 SQIVND (reference sequence). Trimming shortened V by 0 bases and J by 5 bases, and 13 bases separated the two germline ends. Profiled with immunoSEQ multiplex PCR; TCRdb holds only in-frame clones, not every one. This sample has around 130,000 clones, with about 80% found just once. V is TRBV19 and J is TRBJ1-1; D perhaps matches TRBD1 (5 bases). Material for sequencing was peripheral blood. The TCR originated in a man in his fifties or sixties with acute or convalescent COVID-19. As DNA, the CDR3 is TGTGCCAGTAGTATAGATCGGGGGGAAGGGACTGAAGCTTTCTTT. Amino acids: CASSIDRGEGTEAFF.